Listed below are T cell receptor beta chains from one sample, sequenced in a study of cytomegalovirus exposure and HLA in healthy donors. Using immunoSEQ multiplex PCR, the repertoire was profiled, and TCRdb retains in-frame clones only, with some absent. This sample's table reports around 210,000 clones. The sequencing input was PBMCs. These receptors were obtained from a girl aged 2-15 years in good health and CMV-seropositive. The CDR3 runs from the conserved cysteine through the conserved F or W. A D gene is named only where the DNA matches it firmly.

V gene,J gene,D gene,CDR3 protein,CDR3 DNA
TRBV5-5,TRBJ2-5,TRBD1,CASSLTGVGYQETQYF,TGTGCCAGCAGCTTGACAGGGGTGGGGTACCAAGAGACCCAGTACTTC
TRBV9,TRBJ2-2,-,CASSIVPGGEPPGELFF,TGTGCCAGCAGCATAGTACCGGGGGGCGAACCCCCCGGGGAGCTGTTTTTT
TRBV9,TRBJ2-1,TRBD1,CASSVRSGGERNEQFF,TGTGCCAGCAGCGTGAGGTCAGGGGGCGAGAGGAATGAGCAGTTCTTC
TRBV28,TRBJ2-3,-,CASSFGGALFPDTQYF,TGTGCCAGCAGTTTCGGTGGGGCCCTCTTCCCAGATACGCAGTATTTT
TRBV29-1,TRBJ2-3,TRBD1,CSVPPQGVTDTQYF,TGCAGCGTTCCCCCACAGGGGGTGACAGATACGCAGTATTTT
TRBV9,TRBJ2-1,TRBD1,CASSAIDRDSYNEQFF,TGTGCCAGCAGCGCTATCGACAGGGACTCCTACAATGAGCAGTTCTTC
TRBV28,TRBJ1-5,-,CASSLRGMGRNQPQHF,TGTGCCAGCAGTCTGCGGGGCATGGGGCGCAATCAGCCCCAGCATTTT
TRBV7-6,TRBJ2-5,TRBD1,CASSLGTGPQETQYF,TGTGCCAGCAGCTTAGGGACAGGTCCACAAGAGACCCAGTACTTC
TRBV28,TRBJ2-7,TRBD2,CASSPGLAEGSYEQYF,TGTGCCAGCAGCCCCGGACTAGCGGAGGGGTCCTACGAGCAGTACTTC
TRBV5-1,TRBJ2-5,-,CASSSPPSQETQYF,TGCGCCAGCAGCTCCCCTCCCAGCCAAGAGACCCAGTACTTC
TRBV5-1,TRBJ2-7,TRBD2,CASSAIAGINYEQYF,TGCGCCAGCAGCGCGATAGCGGGAATCAACTACGAGCAGTACTTC
TRBV28,TRBJ1-5,TRBD1,CASSSPRTGDYQPQHF,TGTGCCAGCAGTTCCCCGCGGACAGGCGATTATCAGCCCCAGCATTTT
TRBV7-9,TRBJ2-7,TRBD1,CASSFRQPGTGTGEQYF,TGTGCCAGCAGCTTCCGTCAACCCGGGACAGGGACCGGCGAGCAGTACTTC
TRBV7-2,TRBJ2-7,TRBD2,CASSLVLAGGDEQYF,TGTGCCAGCAGCTTAGTACTAGCGGGTGGGGACGAGCAGTACTTC
TRBV7-3,TRBJ2-2,TRBD2,CASSLSPLGGGSTGELFF,TGTGCCAGCAGCTTATCGCCACTAGGCGGGGGGTCCACCGGGGAGCTGTTTTTT
TRBV7-9,TRBJ2-1,-,CASRPAGGYNEQFF,TGTGCCAGCAGACCGGCCGGGGGCTACAATGAGCAGTTCTTC
TRBV27,TRBJ2-7,-,CASSPLGASYEQYF,TGTGCCAGCAGTCCACTTGGAGCAAGCTACGAGCAGTACTTC
TRBV4-1,TRBJ2-7,TRBD2,CASSPLASGSYEQYF,TGCGCCAGCAGCCCGCTGGCTAGCGGGAGTTACGAGCAGTACTTC
TRBV5-6,TRBJ2-6,-,CASSYLRGSGANVLTF,TGTGCCAGCAGTTATCTCAGGGGATCTGGGGCCAACGTCCTGACTTTC
TRBV19,TRBJ2-1,TRBD1,CASSRGTGHRSYNEQFF,TGTGCCAGTAGTAGAGGGACAGGACATCGCTCCTACAATGAGCAGTTCTTC
TRBV5-1,TRBJ1-1,-,CASSLNRMNTEAFF,TGCGCCAGCAGTTTAAACAGGATGAACACTGAAGCTTTCTTT
TRBV29-1,TRBJ2-2,-,CSTRESGRTGELFF,TGCAGCACTCGCGAGTCAGGGCGCACCGGGGAGCTGTTTTTT
TRBV6-5,TRBJ1-2,-,CASSSDRQIANYGYTF,TGTGCCAGCAGTTCCGACAGACAGATAGCTAACTATGGCTACACCTTC
TRBV13,TRBJ1-2,-,CASSLVGGQNYGYTF,TGTGCCAGCAGCCTAGTCGGCGGCCAAAACTATGGCTACACCTTC